This TCR beta chain was found in a study of Graves' ophthalmopathy and Graves' hyperthyroidism. Whole-study results and caveats: Most thyroid clonotypes with frequency above 0.001 were detected in blood too. An approximately 84% specificity and 87.88% sensitivity were achieved by a 13-signature model that separated ophthalmopathy from stable hyperthyroidism.

V lost 5 bases to trimming and J lost 4 bases, with 5 bases between them. The CDR3 runs to 10 residues. Germline assignment: CDR1 SQVTM and CDR2 ANQGSEA. At least ten counts were recorded for this clonotype. Its antigen remains unidentified. RNA transcripts yielded amplified TCR beta CDR3 regions. First-round RT-PCR with HTBI primers preceded a second-round multiplex PCR. TCRdb reprocessed the multiplex PCR reads via MiXCR and lists one record per CDR3 protein. Of about 550,000 distinct CDR3 sequences in the sample, 35% to 40% were seen once. This receptor was taken from an adult man with Graves' hyperthyroidism. The chain links TRBV29-1 to TRBJ1-2; no reliable D call. Sequencing input: peripheral blood or thyroid tissue (not recorded which). CDR3 residues: CSVSSYGYTF. The CDR3 DNA sequence: TGCAGCGTTTCAAGCTATGGCTACACCTTC. Based on the CDR3 plus reference TRBV29-1 and TRBJ1-2, the full variable domain is SAVISQKPSRDICQRGTSLTIQCQVDSQVTMMFWYRQQPGQSLTLIATANQGSEATYESGFVIDKFPISRPNLTFSTLTVSNMSPEDSSIYLCSVSSYGYTFGSGTRLTVV.